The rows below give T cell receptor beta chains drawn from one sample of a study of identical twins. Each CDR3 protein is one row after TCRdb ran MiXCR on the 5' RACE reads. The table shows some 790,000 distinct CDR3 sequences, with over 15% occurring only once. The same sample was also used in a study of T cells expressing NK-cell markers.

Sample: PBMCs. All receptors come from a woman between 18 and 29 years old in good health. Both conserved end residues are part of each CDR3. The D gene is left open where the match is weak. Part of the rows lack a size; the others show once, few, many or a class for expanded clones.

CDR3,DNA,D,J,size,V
CASSLDSSYNEQFF,TGTGCCAGCAGCTTGGACAGTTCATACAATGAGCAGTTCTTC,-,TRBJ2-1,many,TRBV2
CASSEVPAPHYNEQFF,TGCGCCAGCAGTGAGGTACCAGCTCCCCATTACAATGAGCAGTTCTTC,-,TRBJ2-1,-,TRBV10-2
CASSVGQSNEQFF,TGTGCCAGCAGCGTCGGCCAGAGCAATGAGCAGTTCTTC,-,TRBJ2-1,few,TRBV9
CASSVAVAGASQETQYF,TGTGCCAGCAGCGTAGCGGTAGCGGGAGCAAGCCAAGAGACCCAGTACTTC,TRBD2,TRBJ2-5,-,TRBV9
CASRSRTSGRLSYNEQFF,TGTGCCAGCAGGTCCAGGACTAGCGGGAGGTTGTCCTACAATGAGCAGTTCTTC,TRBD2,TRBJ2-1,few,TRBV28
CASSGQSQETQYF,TGTGCCAGCAGCGGACAGTCTCAAGAGACCCAGTACTTC,-,TRBJ2-5,-,TRBV3-1
CASSKPNSGKNTEAFF,TGTGCCAGCAGCAAACCAAACAGTGGGAAGAACACTGAAGCTTTCTTT,-,TRBJ1-1,-,TRBV7-9
CAIRQGFGNSPLHF,TGTGCCATCAGGCAGGGTTTCGGTAATTCACCCCTCCACTTT,-,TRBJ1-6,-,TRBV10-3
CAISGTTGSSTEAFF,TGTGCCATCAGTGGGACGACAGGGTCCTCGACTGAAGCTTTCTTT,TRBD1,TRBJ1-1,few,TRBV10-3
CASSYSLRSDTQYF,TGTGCCAGCAGTTACTCCCTCCGATCGGATACGCAGTATTTT,-,TRBJ2-3,many,TRBV6-5
CASSVAPGTSGGASYNEQFF,TGTGCCAGCAGCGTAGCTCCGGGGACTAGCGGGGGGGCCTCCTACAATGAGCAGTTCTTC,TRBD2,TRBJ2-1,-,TRBV9
CASSSGLQNTEAFF,TGTGCCAGCAGTTCGGGACTTCAGAACACTGAAGCTTTCTTT,-,TRBJ1-1,many,TRBV12-3/TRBV12-4
CASSPRRTGWIEAFF,TGTGCCAGCAGCCCCCGCAGGACAGGGTGGATTGAAGCTTTCTTT,TRBD1,TRBJ1-1,-,TRBV5-6